The 6 T cell receptor beta chains below were found in one sample sequenced in a study of PD-1 blockade in mismatch repair-deficient tumors. TCRdb's copy holds only in-frame clones and misses some; the assay was immunoSEQ multiplex PCR. The sample includes tens of thousands of clones, roughly 80% of them seen just once. This material consisted of PBMCs, taken before pembrolizumab treatment. Every receptor here comes from an adult with mismatch repair-deficient cancer.

The chain is built from TRBV7-8 and TRBJ2-1; 9 nucleotides match TRBD2. V was pared by 3 bases and J by 5 bases, with 11 bases of the junction left unmatched. The CDR3 extends over 17 amino acids. Germline CDR1 and CDR2: SGHVS and FQNEAQ. CDR3 sequence reads: CASSLGTAASGNNEQFF. CDR3 nucleotides: TGTGCCAGCAGCTTGGGAACGGCGGCTAGCGGGAACAATGAGCAGTTCTTC.

The genes are TRBV5-1 and TRBJ2-1, with D maybe TRBD1 (5 bases). The CDR3 extends over 17 amino acids. CDR1 SGHRS and CDR2 YFSETQ come from the germline V gene. The germline V and J ends were trimmed by 3 bases and 0 bases, with 16 bases remaining between them. The CDR3: CASSSDGGQGSYNEQFF. For the CDR3, the DNA is TGCGCCAGCAGCTCCGACGGCGGTCAGGGCTCCTACAATGAGCAGTTCTTC.

The chain combines TRBV30 with TRBJ2-1; the match to TRBD2 covers 7 bases. The CDR3 has 14 amino acids. Per germline, CDR1 GTSNPN and CDR2 SVGIG (reference sequence). V trimming: 2 bases; J trimming: 9 bases; junction bases outside the gene matches: 10. CDR3 in amino acids: CAWSSAGRWGEQFF. The CDR3 coding sequence is TGTGCCTGGAGTTCAGCGGGAAGGTGGGGTGAGCAGTTCTTC.

The chain combines TRBV4-1 with TRBJ2-1; TRBD2 might be the D (5 bases). The germline V and J ends were trimmed by 0 bases and 2 bases, with 8 bases remaining between them. CDR1 is MGHRA and CDR2 is YSYEKL in the germline V gene. This CDR3 has 15 amino acids. CDR3 sequence: CASSQDHGAYNEQFF. CDR3 sequence (DNA): TGCGCCAGCAGCCAAGATCACGGGGCCTACAATGAGCAGTTCTTC.

This clone has a handful of counts. This chain joins TRBV28 and TRBJ1-4; 8 bases match TRBD1. J was trimmed by 8 bases and V by 6 bases; bases with no gene match: 2. The CDR3 runs 12 residues. Germline V CDR1 and CDR2: MDHEN, SYDVKM. The CDR3 sequence is CASSTGGEKLFF. CDR3 DNA sequence: TGTGCCAGCAGCACAGGGGGGGAAAAACTGTTTTTT.

The chain employs TRBV28 and TRBJ1-2, with a weak D call TRBD1 (6 bases). Trimming took off 6 bases at V and 4 bases at J, with 18 bases between the two ends. Germline CDR1 MDHEN, CDR2 SYDVKM. The CDR3 consists of 15 residues. CDR3 amino acids: CASSIQGLLLYGYTF. Written as DNA, the CDR3 is TGTGCCAGCAGCATACAGGGCCTTCTTCTCTATGGCTACACCTTC.